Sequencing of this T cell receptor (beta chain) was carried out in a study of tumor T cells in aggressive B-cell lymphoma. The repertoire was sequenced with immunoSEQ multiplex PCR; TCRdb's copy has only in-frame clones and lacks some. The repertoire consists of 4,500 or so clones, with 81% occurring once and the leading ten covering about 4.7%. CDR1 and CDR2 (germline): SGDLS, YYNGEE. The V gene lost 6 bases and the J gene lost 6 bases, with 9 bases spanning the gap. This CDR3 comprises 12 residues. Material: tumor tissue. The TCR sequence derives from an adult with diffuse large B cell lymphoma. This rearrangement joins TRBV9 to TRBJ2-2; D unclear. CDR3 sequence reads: CASTSGAGELFF. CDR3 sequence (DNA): TGTGCCAGCACCTCCGGTGCCGGGGAGCTGTTTTTT. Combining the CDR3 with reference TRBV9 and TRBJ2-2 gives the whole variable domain DSGVTQTPKHLITATGQRVTLRCSPRSGDLSVYWYQQSLDQGLQFLIQYYNGEERAKGNILERFSAQQFPDLHSELNLSSLELGDSALYFCASTSGAGELFFGEGSRLTVL.